The 13 T cell receptor beta chains below were found in one sample sequenced in a study of blood T cell repertoires in COVID-19. Sequencing used immunoSEQ multiplex PCR; TCRdb keeps in-frame clones, though not all of them. The profile shows more than 200,000 clones, about nine tenths of them singletons. The sequenced material came from peripheral blood. The receptors here all came from a woman aged 50 to 65 with acute or convalescent COVID-19.

This chain links TRBV5-1 with TRBJ2-7, with a possible D match to TRBD1 (5 bases). Trimming stripped 0 bases from V and 1 base from J, with 11 bases between. Germline CDR1 is SGHRS and CDR2 is YFSETQ. The CDR3 is made up of 15 amino acids. DNA for the CDR3: TGCGCCAGCAGCTTGGACAGGCGAGAATCCTACGAGCAGTACTTC. Translation: CASSLDRRESYEQYF.

The V and J genes are TRBV29-1 and TRBJ2-7, with D perhaps matching TRBD2 (5 bases). From germline, CDR1 is SQVTM and CDR2 ANQGSEA. V lost 6 bases and J 5 bases, leaving 14 bases between the germline ends. The CDR3 contains 12 residues. Written as DNA, the CDR3 is TGCAGCGTGGCCTTTGGGAGCAACGAGCAGTACTTC. Protein sequence: CSVAFGSNEQYF.

This chain links TRBV18 with TRBJ1-1; D is undetermined. Germline V lookup: CDR1 KGHSH, CDR2 LQKENI. V was pared by 3 bases and J by 1 base, with 9 bases between. CDR3 length equals 14 residues. The CDR3 is CASSPSYGNTEAFF. The DNA of the CDR3 is TGTGCCAGCTCACCTTCTTACGGGAACACTGAAGCTTTCTTT.

This chain links TRBV18 with TRBJ2-1; D is unresolved. The CDR3 is 13 amino acids. Germline lookup yields CDR1 KGHSH and CDR2 LQKENI. V gave up 4 bases and J gave up 6 bases, with 10 bases separating them. The CDR3 region is CASSQTVFNEQFF. The DNA for the CDR3 is TGTGCCAGCTCACAAACGGTCTTCAATGAGCAGTTCTTC.

V gene TRBV30 combines with J gene TRBJ2-3, with D possibly matching TRBD2 (6 bases). This CDR3 is 13 amino acids long. V was cut by 3 bases and J by 2 bases, with 9 bases left in between. Per the germline V gene, CDR1 is GTSNPN and CDR2 is SVGIG (reference sequence). This chain's CDR3 is CAWRRGTTDTQYF. For the CDR3, the DNA is TGTGCCTGGAGGCGGGGAACCACAGATACGCAGTATTTT.

The chain is built from TRBV5-4 and TRBJ1-1; the D gene is possibly TRBD1 (5 bases). Trimming stripped 1 base from V and 5 bases from J, with 12 bases between. Germline CDR1 reads SGHNT; CDR2 reads YYREEE (reference sequence). CDR3 length: 14 amino acids. The CDR3 DNA sequence: TGTGCCAGCAGCTTGAACCCAGGGAGGACTGAAGCTTTCTTT. It encodes CASSLNPGRTEAFF.

The chain joins TRBV7-9 to TRBJ2-7; TRBD1 matches 7 bases. Germline values: CDR1 SEHNR, CDR2 FQNEAQ (reference sequence). The CDR3 sequence is 12 residues long. V was clipped by 6 bases and J by 5 bases; unmatched bases: 4. The CDR3 region is CASRKTGDEQYF. CDR3 coding DNA: TGTGCCAGCAGGAAAACAGGGGACGAGCAGTACTTC.

The chain uses TRBV18 and TRBJ1-1; 8 nucleotides match TRBD1. Germline V gene sequence: CDR1 KGHSH, CDR2 LQKENI. V dropped 3 bases and J dropped 1; count of bases not matched to a gene: 7. The CDR3 has 16 residues. CDR3 DNA sequence: TGTGCCAGCTCACCTACGGCCAGGGGGCGGAACACTGAAGCTTTCTTT. Translating gives CASSPTARGRNTEAFF. The complete variable domain, with remaining parts taken from reference TRBV18 and TRBJ1-1, reads NAGVMQNPRHLVRRRGQEARLRCSPMKGHSHVYWYRQLPEEGLKFMVYLQKENIIDESGMPKERFSAEFPKEGPSILRIQQVVRGDSAAYFCASSPTARGRNTEAFFGQGTRLTVV.

The V call is TRBV6-5, the J call TRBJ1-2, with 7 bases aligning to TRBD1. CDR1 is MNHEY, CDR2 SVGAGI, per germline. The CDR3 is 13 residues long. Trimming cost V 6 bases and J 1 base; bases outside gene matches: 2. CDR3 in DNA: TGTGCCAGCAGCGCAGGGGGTAACTATGGCTACACCTTC. It yields the protein CASSAGGNYGYTF.

V is TRBV9 and J is TRBJ2-3; TRBD2 aligns across 7 bases. V lost 2 bases to trimming and J lost 1 base; unmatched junction nucleotides: 1. This CDR3 comprises 14 residues. Germline V gene lookup returns CDR1 SGDLS and CDR2 YYNGEE. The CDR3 protein is CASSVGLRTDTQYF. CDR3 nucleotide sequence: TGTGCCAGCAGCGTGGGACTACGCACAGATACGCAGTATTTT.

This chain connects TRBV6-2 or TRBV6-3 to TRBJ1-1; no clear D gene. The CDR3 has 14 amino acids. Trimming left V 6 bases short and J 5 bases short, with 16 bases between. The V gene's germline CDR1 is MNHEY and CDR2 SVGEGT. This CDR3 reads CASSLTGELTEAFF. The CDR3 DNA reads TGTGCCAGCAGCTTAACCGGAGAACTGACTGAAGCTTTCTTT.

V usage is TRBV11-2 and J usage is TRBJ1-1; weak D call: TRBD1 (6 bases). Germline-derived CDR1 and CDR2 are SGHAT and FQNNGV. The V gene lost 0 bases and the J gene lost 10 bases, with 15 bases spanning the gap. This CDR3 spans 14 amino acids. The CDR3 loop is CASSLDVTGRGAFF. The CDR3 bases are TGTGCCAGCAGCTTAGATGTGACAGGCCGGGGAGCTTTCTTT. Variable domain in full (rest from reference TRBV11-2 and TRBJ1-1): EAGVAQSPRYKIIEKRQSVAFWCNPISGHATLYWYQQILGQGPKLLIQFQNNGVVDDSQLPKDRFSAERLKGVDSTLKIQPAKLEDSAVYLCASSLDVTGRGAFFGQGTRLTVV.

This chain uses TRBV6-2 or TRBV6-3 with TRBJ2-7, with 7 bases aligning to TRBD2. V lost 6 bases and J lost 2; bases outside the gene matches: 10. There are 15 residues in the CDR3. Germline V lookup: CDR1 MNHEY, CDR2 SVGEGT. CDR3 DNA sequence: TGTGCCAGCAGCCTTACCCCTAGCGGAGCCTACGAGCAGTACTTC. Translation gives CASSLTPSGAYEQYF.